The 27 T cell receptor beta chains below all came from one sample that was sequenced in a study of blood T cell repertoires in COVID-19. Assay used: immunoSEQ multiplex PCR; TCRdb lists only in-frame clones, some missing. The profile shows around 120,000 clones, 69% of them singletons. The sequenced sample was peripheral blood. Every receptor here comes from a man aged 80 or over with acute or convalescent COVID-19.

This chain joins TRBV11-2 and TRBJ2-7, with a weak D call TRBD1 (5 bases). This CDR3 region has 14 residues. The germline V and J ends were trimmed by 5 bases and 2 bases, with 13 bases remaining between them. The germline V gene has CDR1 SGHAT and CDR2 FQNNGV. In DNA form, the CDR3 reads TGTGCCAGCAGCCTGGCGCAGGGCCCCTACGAGCAGTACTTC. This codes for CASSLAQGPYEQYF.

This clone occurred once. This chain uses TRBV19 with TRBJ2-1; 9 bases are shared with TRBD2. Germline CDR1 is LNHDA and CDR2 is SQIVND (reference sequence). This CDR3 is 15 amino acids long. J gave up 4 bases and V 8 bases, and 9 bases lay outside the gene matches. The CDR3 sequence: CASCLAGEAYNEQFF. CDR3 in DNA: TGTGCCAGTTGTTTAGCGGGAGAAGCGTACAATGAGCAGTTCTTC.

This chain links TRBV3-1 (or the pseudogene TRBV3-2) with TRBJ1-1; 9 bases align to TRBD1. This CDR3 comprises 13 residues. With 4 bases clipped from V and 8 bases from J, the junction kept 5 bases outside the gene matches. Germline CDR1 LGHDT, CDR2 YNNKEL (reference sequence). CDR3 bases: TGTGCCAGCAGCCCGGGACAGGGAGGGGAAGCTTTCTTT. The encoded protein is CASSPGQGGEAFF.

Here the CDR3 reads CASSQGGTYEQYF. The CDR3 region has the DNA TGTGCCAGCAGCCAGGGCGGGACCTACGAGCAGTACTTC. V usage is TRBV3-1 (or the pseudogene TRBV3-2) and J usage is TRBJ2-7, with D possibly being TRBD2 (6 bases). Germline V gene lookup returns CDR1 LGHDT and CDR2 YNNKEL (reference sequence). This CDR3 has 13 amino acids. The ends were cut back, 3 bases at V and 2 bases at J, with 8 bases in the middle.

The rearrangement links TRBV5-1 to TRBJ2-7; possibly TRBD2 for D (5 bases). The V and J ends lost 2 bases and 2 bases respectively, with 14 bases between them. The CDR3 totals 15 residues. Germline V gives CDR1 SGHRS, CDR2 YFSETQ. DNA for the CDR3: TGCGCCAGCAGCTTCCTGGACGGGGATCCCTACGAGCAGTACTTC. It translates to CASSFLDGDPYEQYF.

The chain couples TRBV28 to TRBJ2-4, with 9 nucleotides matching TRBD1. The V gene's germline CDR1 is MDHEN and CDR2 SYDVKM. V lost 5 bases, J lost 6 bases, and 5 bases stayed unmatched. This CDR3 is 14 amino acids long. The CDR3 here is CASSGGQGRNIQYF. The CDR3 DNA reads TGTGCCAGCAGTGGGGGACAGGGTCGAAACATTCAGTACTTC.

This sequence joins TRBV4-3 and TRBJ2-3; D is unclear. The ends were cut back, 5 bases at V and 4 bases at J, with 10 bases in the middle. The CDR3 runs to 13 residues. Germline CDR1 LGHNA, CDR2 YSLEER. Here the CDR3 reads CASSNHNADTQYF. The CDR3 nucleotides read TGCGCCAGCAGCAACCACAACGCAGATACGCAGTATTTT.

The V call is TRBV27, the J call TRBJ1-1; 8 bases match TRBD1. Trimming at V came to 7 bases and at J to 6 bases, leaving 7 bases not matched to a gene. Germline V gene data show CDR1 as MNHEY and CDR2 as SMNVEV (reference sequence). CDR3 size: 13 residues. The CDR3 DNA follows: TGTGCCAGCAAAAGACAGGGGAATTCTGAAGCTTTCTTT. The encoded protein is CASKRQGNSEAFF.

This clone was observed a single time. The CDR3, as DNA: TGTGCCAGCAGCTCCAGCGGAGGCTACGAGCAGTACTTC. The encoded protein is CASSSSGGYEQYF. The chain carries TRBV7-2 and TRBJ2-7, with TRBD2 as a possible D gene (5 bases). Trimming removed 4 bases at V and 3 bases at J, with 10 bases between. The length of the CDR3 is 13 residues. CDR1 and CDR2 from the germline V gene are SGHTA and FQGNSA. Combining the CDR3 with reference TRBV7-2 and TRBJ2-7 gives the whole variable domain GAGVSQSPSNKVTEKGKDVELRCDPISGHTALYWYRQSLGQGLEFLIYFQGNSAPDKSGLPSDRFSAERTGGSVSTLTIQRTQQEDSAVYLCASSSSGGYEQYFGPGTRLTVT.

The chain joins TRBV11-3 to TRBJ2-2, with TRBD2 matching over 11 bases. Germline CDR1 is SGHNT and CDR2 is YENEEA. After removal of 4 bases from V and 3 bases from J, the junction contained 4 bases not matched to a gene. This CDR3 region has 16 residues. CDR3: CASSSGTSGYTGELFF. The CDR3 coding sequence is TGTGCCAGCAGCTCAGGGACTAGCGGTTACACCGGGGAGCTGTTTTTT.

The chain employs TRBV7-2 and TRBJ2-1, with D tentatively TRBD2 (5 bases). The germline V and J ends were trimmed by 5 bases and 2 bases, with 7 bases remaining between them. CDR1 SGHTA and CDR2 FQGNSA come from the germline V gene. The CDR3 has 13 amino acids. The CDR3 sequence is CASSRTPYNEQFF. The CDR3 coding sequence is TGTGCCAGCAGCCGGACTCCCTACAATGAGCAGTTCTTC.

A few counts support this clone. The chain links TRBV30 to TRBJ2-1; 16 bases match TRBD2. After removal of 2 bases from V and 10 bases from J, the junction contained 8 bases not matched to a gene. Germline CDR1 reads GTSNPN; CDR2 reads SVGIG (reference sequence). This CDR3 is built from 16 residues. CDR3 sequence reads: CAWSRGLAGGPEEQFF. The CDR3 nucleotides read TGTGCCTGGAGTAGGGGACTAGCGGGAGGGCCCGAGGAGCAGTTCTTC.

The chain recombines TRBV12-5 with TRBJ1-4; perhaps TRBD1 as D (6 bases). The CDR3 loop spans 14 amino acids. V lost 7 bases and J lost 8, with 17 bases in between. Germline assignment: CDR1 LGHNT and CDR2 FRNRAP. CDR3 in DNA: TGTGCTAGTGTTCCGAGGGGGAATTGCGAAAAACTGTTTTTT. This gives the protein CASVPRGNCEKLFF.

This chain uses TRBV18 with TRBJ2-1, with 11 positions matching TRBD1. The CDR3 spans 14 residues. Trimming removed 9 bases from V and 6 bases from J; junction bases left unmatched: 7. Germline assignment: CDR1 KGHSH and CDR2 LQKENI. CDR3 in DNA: TGTGCCAGTTCAAGGGACAGGGGGTCCAATGAGCAGTTCTTC. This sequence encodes CASSRDRGSNEQFF.

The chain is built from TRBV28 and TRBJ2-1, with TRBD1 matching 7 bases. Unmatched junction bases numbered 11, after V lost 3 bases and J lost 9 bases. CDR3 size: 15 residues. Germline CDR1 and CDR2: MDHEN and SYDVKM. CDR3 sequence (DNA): TGTGCCAGCAGTTTGGCCTCCTCCCACAGGGGTGAGCAGTTCTTC. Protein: CASSLASSHRGEQFF.

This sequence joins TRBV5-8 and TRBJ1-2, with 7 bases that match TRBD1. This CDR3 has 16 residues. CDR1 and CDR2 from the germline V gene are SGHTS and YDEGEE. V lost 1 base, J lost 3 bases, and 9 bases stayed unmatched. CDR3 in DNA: TGTGCCAGCAGCTTGTCAGACAGGGCTGTCGACTATGGCTACACCTTC. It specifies CASSLSDRAVDYGYTF.

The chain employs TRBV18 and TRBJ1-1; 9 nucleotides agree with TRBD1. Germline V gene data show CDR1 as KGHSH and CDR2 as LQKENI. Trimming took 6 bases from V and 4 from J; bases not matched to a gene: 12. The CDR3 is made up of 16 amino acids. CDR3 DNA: TGTGCCAGCTCGCCCAATACAGGGGGCGCGGGCACTGAAGCTTTCTTT. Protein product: CASSPNTGGAGTEAFF.

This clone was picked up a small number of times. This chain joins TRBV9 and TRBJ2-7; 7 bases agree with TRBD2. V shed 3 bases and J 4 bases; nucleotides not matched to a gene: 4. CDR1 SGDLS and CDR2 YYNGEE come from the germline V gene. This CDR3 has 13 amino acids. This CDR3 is CASSARGEYEQYF. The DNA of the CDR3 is TGTGCCAGCAGCGCCCGGGGGGAGTACGAGCAGTACTTC.

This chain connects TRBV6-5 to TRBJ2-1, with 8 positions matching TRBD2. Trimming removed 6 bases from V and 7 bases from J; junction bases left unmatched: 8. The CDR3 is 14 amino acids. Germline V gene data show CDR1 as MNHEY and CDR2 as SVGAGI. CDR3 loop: CASSELGTSNEQFF. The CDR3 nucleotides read TGTGCCAGCAGCGAGCTTGGGACTAGTAATGAGCAGTTCTTC.

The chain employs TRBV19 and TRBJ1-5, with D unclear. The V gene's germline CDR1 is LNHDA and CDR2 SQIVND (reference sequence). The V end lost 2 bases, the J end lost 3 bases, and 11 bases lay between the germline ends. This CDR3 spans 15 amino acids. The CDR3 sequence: CASSIFSVPNQPQHF. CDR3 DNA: TGTGCCAGTAGTATATTCTCAGTGCCCAATCAGCCCCAGCATTTT.

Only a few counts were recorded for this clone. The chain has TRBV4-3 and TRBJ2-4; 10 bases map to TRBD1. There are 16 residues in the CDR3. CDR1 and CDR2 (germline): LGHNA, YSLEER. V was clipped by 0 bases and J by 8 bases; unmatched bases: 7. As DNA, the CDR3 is TGCGCCAGCAGCCAAGACCCCGGGACAGGGGTGGACATTCAGTACTTC. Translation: CASSQDPGTGVDIQYF.

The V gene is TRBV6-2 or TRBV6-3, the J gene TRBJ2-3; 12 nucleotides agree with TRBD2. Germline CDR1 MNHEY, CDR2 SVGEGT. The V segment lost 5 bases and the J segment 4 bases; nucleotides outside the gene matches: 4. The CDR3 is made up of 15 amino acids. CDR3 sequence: CASSARLAGADTQYF. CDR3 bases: TGTGCCAGCAGTGCCAGACTAGCGGGAGCAGATACGCAGTATTTT.

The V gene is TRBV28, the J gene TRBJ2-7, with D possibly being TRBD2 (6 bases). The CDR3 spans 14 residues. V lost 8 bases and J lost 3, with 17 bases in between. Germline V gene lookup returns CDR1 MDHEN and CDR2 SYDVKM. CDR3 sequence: CASGSRAGLYEQYF. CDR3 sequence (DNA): TGTGCCAGCGGATCTAGAGCGGGTCTCTACGAGCAGTACTTC.

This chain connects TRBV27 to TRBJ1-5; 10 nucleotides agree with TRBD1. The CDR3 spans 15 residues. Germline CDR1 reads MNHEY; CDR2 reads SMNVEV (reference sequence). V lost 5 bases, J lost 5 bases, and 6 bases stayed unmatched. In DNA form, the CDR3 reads TGTGCCAGCAGTAAAGGGACAGGGGCCTATCAGCCCCAGCATTTT. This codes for CASSKGTGAYQPQHF.

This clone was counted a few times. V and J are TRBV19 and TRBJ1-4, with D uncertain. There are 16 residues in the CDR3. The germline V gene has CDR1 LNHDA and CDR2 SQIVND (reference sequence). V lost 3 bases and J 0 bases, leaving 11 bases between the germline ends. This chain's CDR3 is CASSIPNSATNEKLFF. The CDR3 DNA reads TGTGCCAGTAGTATCCCCAACAGTGCAACTAATGAAAAACTGTTTTTT. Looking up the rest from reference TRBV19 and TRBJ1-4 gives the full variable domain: DGGITQSPKYLFRKEGQNVTLSCEQNLNHDAMYWYRQDPGQGLRLIYYSQIVNDFQKGDIAEGYSVSREKKESFPLTVTSAQKNPTAFYLCASSIPNSATNEKLFFGSGTQLSVL.

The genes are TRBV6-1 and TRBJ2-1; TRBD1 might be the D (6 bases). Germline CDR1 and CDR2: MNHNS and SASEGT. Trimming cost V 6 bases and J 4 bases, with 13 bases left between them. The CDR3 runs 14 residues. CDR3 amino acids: CASSETGFYNEQFF. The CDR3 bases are TGTGCCAGCAGCGAGACAGGATTTTACAATGAGCAGTTCTTC.

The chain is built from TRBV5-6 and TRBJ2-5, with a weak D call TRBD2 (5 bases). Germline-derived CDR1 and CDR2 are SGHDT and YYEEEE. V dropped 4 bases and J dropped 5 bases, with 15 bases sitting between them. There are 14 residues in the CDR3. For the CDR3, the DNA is TGTGCCAGCAGCCGATCGGAGAGGGTGGAGACCCAGTACTTC. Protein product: CASSRSERVETQYF.